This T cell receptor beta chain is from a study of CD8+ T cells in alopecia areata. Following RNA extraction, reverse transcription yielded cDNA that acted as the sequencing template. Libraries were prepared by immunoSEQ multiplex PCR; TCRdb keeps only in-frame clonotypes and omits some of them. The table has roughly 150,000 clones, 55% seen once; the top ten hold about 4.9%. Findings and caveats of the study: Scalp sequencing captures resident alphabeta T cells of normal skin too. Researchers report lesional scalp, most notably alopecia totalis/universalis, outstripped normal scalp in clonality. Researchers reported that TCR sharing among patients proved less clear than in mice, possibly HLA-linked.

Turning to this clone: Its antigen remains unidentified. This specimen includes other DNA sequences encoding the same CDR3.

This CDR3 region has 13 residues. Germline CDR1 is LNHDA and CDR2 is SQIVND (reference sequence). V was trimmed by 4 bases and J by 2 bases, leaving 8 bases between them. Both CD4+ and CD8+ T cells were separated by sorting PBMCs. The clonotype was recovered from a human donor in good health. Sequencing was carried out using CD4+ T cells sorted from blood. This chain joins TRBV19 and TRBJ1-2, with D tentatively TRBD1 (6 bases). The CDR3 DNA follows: TGTGCCAGTAGTACGGGGGCAAACTATGGCTACACCTTC. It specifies CASSTGANYGYTF.